The next 28 T cell receptor beta chains were all read from a single sample in a study of blood T cell repertoires in COVID-19. Some clones are missing from TCRdb's copy, which holds only in-frame ones; the method was immunoSEQ multiplex PCR. This table holds fewer than 350,000 clones, approximately 90% found once. The sample comprised PBMCs or T cells enriched from blood (not recorded which). These receptors all come from a middle-aged woman with acute COVID-19.

The J gene is TRBJ1-1, the V gene TRBV5-5, with D perhaps TRBD1 (5 bases). CDR1 is SGHKS and CDR2 is YYEKEE in the germline V gene (reference sequence). The length of the CDR3 is 16 residues. Trimming removed 0 bases from V and 0 bases from J, with 12 bases in between. In nucleotides, the CDR3 is TGTGCCAGCAGCTTGGGCGCAGGGAGGGTGAACACTGAAGCTTTCTTT. Its protein is CASSLGAGRVNTEAFF.

The rearrangement links TRBV19 to TRBJ1-6; TRBD1 agrees at 9 bases. J lost 5 bases, V lost 9 bases, and 11 bases had no gene match. Germline V gene sequence: CDR1 LNHDA, CDR2 SQIVND (reference sequence). CDR3 length: 16 residues. CDR3 in amino acids: CASTTRGTGNNSPLHF. The CDR3 DNA follows: TGTGCCAGCACAACCCGGGGGACAGGGAATAATTCACCCCTCCACTTT.

V usage is TRBV5-1 and J usage is TRBJ2-1; 9 bases align to TRBD1. Trimming cost V 3 bases and J 5 bases; bases outside gene matches: 9. Per the germline V gene, CDR1 is SGHRS and CDR2 is YFSETQ. This CDR3 region has 16 residues. CDR3 region: CASSWWGDRANNEQFF. CDR3 coding DNA: TGCGCCAGCAGCTGGTGGGGGGACAGGGCAAACAATGAGCAGTTCTTC.

This clone has a single count. The chain is built from TRBV3-1 (or the pseudogene TRBV3-2) and TRBJ1-1; a possible D gene is TRBD1 (5 bases). Germline assignment: CDR1 LGHDT and CDR2 YNNKEL (reference sequence). The V and J ends lost 4 bases and 4 bases respectively, with 13 bases between them. CDR3 length: 14 amino acids. CDR3 region: CASSRGSGPTEAFF. CDR3 coding DNA: TGTGCCAGCAGCCGCGGTTCAGGGCCCACTGAAGCTTTCTTT.

The J gene is TRBJ2-3, the V gene TRBV7-2; TRBD2 agrees at 12 bases. CDR3 size: 15 residues. Germline-derived CDR1 and CDR2 are SGHTA and FQGNSA. Trimming cost V 6 bases and J 5 bases; bases outside gene matches: 6. CDR3 DNA: TGTGCCAGCAGTCTAGCGGGGGGGCGTGAAGATACGCAGTATTTT. It codes for CASSLAGGREDTQYF.

The genes are TRBV7-6 and TRBJ2-3, with D maybe TRBD1 (5 bases). V was pared by 2 bases and J by 4 bases, with 10 bases between. The germline V gene has CDR1 SGHVS and CDR2 FNYEAQ. The CDR3 extends over 14 amino acids. CDR3 sequence reads: CASSLQGGPDTQYF. DNA of the CDR3: TGTGCCAGCAGCTTACAGGGTGGTCCAGATACGCAGTATTTT.

The sample holds one count of this clone. This rearrangement joins TRBV7-2 to TRBJ1-2, with TRBD1 matching 11 bases. There are 18 residues in the CDR3. V trimming: 6 bases; J trimming: 4 bases; junction bases outside the gene matches: 16. Germline assignment: CDR1 SGHTA and CDR2 FQGNSA. The CDR3 spells CASRSFGTGGLGAYGYTF. CDR3 bases: TGTGCCAGCAGGTCGTTTGGGACAGGGGGACTTGGGGCCTATGGCTACACCTTC. The whole variable domain, filled in from reference TRBV7-2 and TRBJ1-2, reads GAGVSQSPSNKVTEKGKDVELRCDPISGHTALYWYRQSLGQGLEFLIYFQGNSAPDKSGLPSDRFSAERTGGSVSTLTIQRTQQEDSAVYLCASRSFGTGGLGAYGYTFGSGTRLTVV.

A word on this clone: Other DNA sequences in the sample encode the same CDR3. The chain uses TRBV5-1 and TRBJ2-2; 8 bases align to TRBD2. This CDR3 spans 15 amino acids. Germline CDR1 reads SGHRS; CDR2 reads YFSETQ. V lost 1 base, J lost 1 base, and 0 bases stayed unmatched. The DNA of the CDR3 is TGCGCCAGCAGCTTGACTAGCGGGAACACCGGGGAGCTGTTTTTT. Translation: CASSLTSGNTGELFF.

This chain links TRBV24-1 with TRBJ2-2; weak D call: TRBD1 (5 bases). Germline V gene data show CDR1 as KGHDR and CDR2 as SFDVKD. V lost 8 bases and J lost 2, with 8 bases in between. This CDR3 has 13 amino acids. Here the CDR3 DNA reads TGTGCCACCAAGGGGTCAAACACCGGGGAGCTGTTTTTT. It translates to CATKGSNTGELFF.

The chain employs TRBV14 and TRBJ2-4, with TRBD1 as a possible D gene (6 bases). Trimming took off 1 base at V and 8 bases at J, with 12 bases between the two ends. Germline V lookup: CDR1 SGHDN, CDR2 FVKESK. The CDR3 spans 14 residues. As DNA, the CDR3 is TGTGCCAGCAGCCAAGCAGGGGATGGAGACATTCAGTACTTC. Protein product: CASSQAGDGDIQYF.

The chain uses TRBV19 and TRBJ2-1, with 7 bases aligning to TRBD1. J was trimmed by 0 bases and V by 7 bases; bases with no gene match: 3. Germline V lookup: CDR1 LNHDA, CDR2 SQIVND (reference sequence). The CDR3 runs 14 residues. The CDR3 DNA reads TGTGCCAGTAAACAGGGGAGCTCCTACAATGAGCAGTTCTTC. Amino acid sequence: CASKQGSSYNEQFF.

This chain connects TRBV5-1 to TRBJ2-1, with D perhaps matching TRBD2 (6 bases). Germline CDR1 is SGHRS and CDR2 is YFSETQ. CDR3 size: 16 residues. V was clipped by 0 bases and J by 7 bases, with 17 bases between them. The CDR3 protein is CASSLDGGMGKNEQFF. CDR3 DNA: TGCGCCAGCAGCTTGGATGGGGGGATGGGGAAAAATGAGCAGTTCTTC. The full variable domain, with the rest looked up from reference TRBV5-1 and TRBJ2-1, is KAGVTQTPRYLIKTRGQQVTLSCSPISGHRSVSWYQQTPGQGLQFLFEYFSETQRNKGNFPGRFSGRQFSNSRSEMNVSTLELGDSALYLCASSLDGGMGKNEQFFGPGTRLTVL.

This clone was picked up one time. Other nucleotide sequences from this sample produce the same CDR3. V gene TRBV18 combines with J gene TRBJ2-5, with D unclear. Trimming took off 2 bases at V and 4 bases at J, with 8 bases between the two ends. The CDR3 has 13 residues. Germline assignment: CDR1 KGHSH and CDR2 LQKENI. Here the CDR3 reads CASSPGHGETQYF. For the CDR3, the DNA is TGTGCCAGCTCACCAGGGCATGGAGAGACCCAGTACTTC.

J is TRBJ2-7 and V is TRBV2, with no clear D. CDR1 SNHLY and CDR2 FYNNEI come from the germline V gene. V shed 6 bases and J shed 0 bases, with 12 bases lying between them. CDR3 size: 14 residues. This chain's CDR3 is CASRSNPGSYEQYF. In DNA form, the CDR3 reads TGTGCCAGCAGATCCAACCCAGGCTCCTACGAGCAGTACTTC. Together with reference TRBV2 and TRBJ2-7, the CDR3 gives the full variable domain: EPEVTQTPSHQVTQMGQEVILRCVPISNHLYFYWYRQILGQKVEFLVSFYNNEISEKSEIFDDQFSVERPDGSNFTLKIRSTKLEDSAMYFCASRSNPGSYEQYFGPGTRLTVT.

The chain combines TRBV11-3 with TRBJ2-3; 12 nucleotides line up with TRBD2. The CDR3 length is 19 residues. With V trimmed by 5 bases and J by 1 base, 13 bases remained unmatched. In germline, CDR1 is SGHNT, CDR2 YENEEA. Here the CDR3 DNA reads TGTGCCAGCAGCCAAGGGGCTAGCGGGAGGGCCTGGGGCACAGATACGCAGTATTTT. It codes for CASSQGASGRAWGTDTQYF.

This chain connects TRBV19 to TRBJ2-5; 8 nucleotides match TRBD2. V dropped 9 bases and J dropped 7; count of bases not matched to a gene: 7. This CDR3 region has 12 residues. Germline CDR1 and CDR2: LNHDA and SQIVND (reference sequence). The CDR3 region has the DNA TGTGCCAGCCGTAGCGGGGCCGGGACCCAGTACTTC. Protein sequence: CASRSGAGTQYF.

This clone has only a few counts. The chain links TRBV3-1 (or the pseudogene TRBV3-2) to TRBJ2-1; TRBD2 matches at 8 bases. The junction had 5 bases not matched to a gene; V was cut back by 2 bases and J by 5 bases. Per germline, CDR1 LGHDT and CDR2 YNNKEL (reference sequence). This CDR3 has 15 residues. CDR3 sequence reads: CASSQPTSVDNEQFF. CDR3 sequence (DNA): TGTGCCAGCAGCCAACCGACTAGCGTGGACAATGAGCAGTTCTTC.

The chain recombines TRBV19 with TRBJ1-2; D perhaps matches TRBD1 (5 bases). The V gene lost 10 bases and the J gene lost 5 bases, with 14 bases spanning the gap. The CDR3 has 12 amino acids. In germline, CDR1 is LNHDA, CDR2 SQIVND (reference sequence). CDR3 in DNA: TGTGCCACCCAGGCGGGGGGTTATGGCTACACCTTC. It is translated as CATQAGGYGYTF. Together with reference TRBV19 and TRBJ1-2, the CDR3 gives the full variable domain: DGGITQSPKYLFRKEGQNVTLSCEQNLNHDAMYWYRQDPGQGLRLIYYSQIVNDFQKGDIAEGYSVSREKKESFPLTVTSAQKNPTAFYLCATQAGGYGYTFGSGTRLTVV.

The genes are TRBV19 and TRBJ2-1, with D maybe TRBD2 (6 bases). The V and J ends lost 3 bases and 4 bases respectively, with 10 bases between them. The germline V gene encodes CDR1 LNHDA and CDR2 SQIVND (reference sequence). The CDR3 is made up of 14 amino acids. CDR3 DNA sequence: TGTGCCAGTAGTATGGGACTGGATTACAATGAGCAGTTCTTC. Protein: CASSMGLDYNEQFF.

The rearrangement joins TRBV4-1 to TRBJ1-3, with D possibly matching TRBD1 (5 bases). V was shortened by 1 base and J by 0 bases, with 13 bases between the two germline ends. The CDR3 has 17 residues. Germline V gene data show CDR1 as MGHRA and CDR2 as YSYEKL. CDR3 sequence (DNA): TGCGCCAGCAGCCAAGGTTCCGCAGGGTTCTCTGGAAACACCATATATTTT. Translation gives CASSQGSAGFSGNTIYF.

The chain employs TRBV7-9 and TRBJ1-2; D is unresolved. Trimming cost V 0 bases and J 8 bases, with 13 bases left between them. The CDR3 sequence is 14 residues long. Germline V gives CDR1 SEHNR, CDR2 FQNEAQ (reference sequence). CDR3 protein: CASSLALTFRGYTF. CDR3 DNA: TGTGCCAGCAGCTTAGCGCTAACTTTTCGGGGCTACACCTTC.

The chain carries TRBV7-2 and TRBJ2-3, with 15 bases identical to TRBD2. This CDR3 region has 17 residues. Per the germline V gene, CDR1 is SGHTA and CDR2 is FQGNSA. V trimming: 4 bases; J trimming: 2 bases; junction bases outside the gene matches: 4. CDR3 in DNA: TGTGCCAGCAGCTCGGGACTAGCGGGGGGAAACACAGATACGCAGTATTTT. It translates to CASSSGLAGGNTDTQYF.

Turning to this clone: Other DNA sequences from this sample encode an identical CDR3 as well. The rearrangement uses TRBV7-9 and TRBJ2-2, with D perhaps matching TRBD2 (6 bases). Trimming removed 2 bases from V and 1 base from J, with 8 bases in between. The germline V gene encodes CDR1 SEHNR and CDR2 FQNEAQ (reference sequence). The CDR3 is made up of 15 amino acids. CDR3 protein: CASSLSGGNTGELFF. The CDR3 region has the DNA TGTGCCAGCAGCTTATCCGGGGGGAACACCGGGGAGCTGTTTTTT.

The chain links TRBV3-1 (or the pseudogene TRBV3-2) to TRBJ2-1, with 7 bases matching TRBD1. The J segment lost 4 bases and the V segment lost 3 bases, leaving 6 bases of the junction unmatched. The germline CDR1 and CDR2 sequences are LGHDT and YNNKEL (reference sequence). The CDR3 runs 15 residues. CDR3 DNA: TGTGCCAGCAGCCACGAGGGGGCCGCATACAATGAGCAGTTCTTC. The encoded protein is CASSHEGAAYNEQFF.

This chain links TRBV28 with TRBJ1-1, with a tentative D call TRBD1 (5 bases). This CDR3 contains 13 residues. The V end lost 3 bases, the J end lost 5 bases, and 10 bases lay between the germline ends. Germline CDR1 MDHEN, CDR2 SYDVKM. Here the CDR3 reads CASSFGGRTEAFF. The CDR3, as DNA: TGTGCCAGCAGTTTTGGGGGGAGAACTGAAGCTTTCTTT.

V gene TRBV4-2 combines with J gene TRBJ2-7, with 9 positions matching TRBD2. The CDR3 is 15 amino acids. V dropped 3 bases and J dropped 3; count of bases not matched to a gene: 6. Per the germline V gene, CDR1 is LGHNA and CDR2 is YNFKEQ. For the CDR3, the DNA is TGTGCCAGCAGCCATGGTGCTAGCGGGATCTACGAGCAGTACTTC. It translates to CASSHGASGIYEQYF.

This clone was seen once. The chain recombines TRBV12-2 with TRBJ2-1; TRBD2, the D gene given by the table, was not confirmed from the DNA. TRBV12-2 represents a pseudogene. This CDR3 has 15 amino acids. Here the CDR3 DNA reads TGTGCAAGTCGCTTGAAAACGAGCTCCTACAATGAGCAGTTCTTC. Translating it yields CASRLKTSSYNEQFF.

This sequence joins TRBV9 and TRBJ2-3; 8 nucleotides match TRBD1. With 5 bases clipped from V and 1 base from J, the junction kept 6 bases outside the gene matches. CDR1 is SGDLS, CDR2 YYNGEE, per germline. The CDR3 contains 15 residues. This CDR3 reads CASSQQGAGTDTQYF. The CDR3 bases are TGTGCCAGCAGTCAGCAGGGGGCCGGCACAGATACGCAGTATTTT.